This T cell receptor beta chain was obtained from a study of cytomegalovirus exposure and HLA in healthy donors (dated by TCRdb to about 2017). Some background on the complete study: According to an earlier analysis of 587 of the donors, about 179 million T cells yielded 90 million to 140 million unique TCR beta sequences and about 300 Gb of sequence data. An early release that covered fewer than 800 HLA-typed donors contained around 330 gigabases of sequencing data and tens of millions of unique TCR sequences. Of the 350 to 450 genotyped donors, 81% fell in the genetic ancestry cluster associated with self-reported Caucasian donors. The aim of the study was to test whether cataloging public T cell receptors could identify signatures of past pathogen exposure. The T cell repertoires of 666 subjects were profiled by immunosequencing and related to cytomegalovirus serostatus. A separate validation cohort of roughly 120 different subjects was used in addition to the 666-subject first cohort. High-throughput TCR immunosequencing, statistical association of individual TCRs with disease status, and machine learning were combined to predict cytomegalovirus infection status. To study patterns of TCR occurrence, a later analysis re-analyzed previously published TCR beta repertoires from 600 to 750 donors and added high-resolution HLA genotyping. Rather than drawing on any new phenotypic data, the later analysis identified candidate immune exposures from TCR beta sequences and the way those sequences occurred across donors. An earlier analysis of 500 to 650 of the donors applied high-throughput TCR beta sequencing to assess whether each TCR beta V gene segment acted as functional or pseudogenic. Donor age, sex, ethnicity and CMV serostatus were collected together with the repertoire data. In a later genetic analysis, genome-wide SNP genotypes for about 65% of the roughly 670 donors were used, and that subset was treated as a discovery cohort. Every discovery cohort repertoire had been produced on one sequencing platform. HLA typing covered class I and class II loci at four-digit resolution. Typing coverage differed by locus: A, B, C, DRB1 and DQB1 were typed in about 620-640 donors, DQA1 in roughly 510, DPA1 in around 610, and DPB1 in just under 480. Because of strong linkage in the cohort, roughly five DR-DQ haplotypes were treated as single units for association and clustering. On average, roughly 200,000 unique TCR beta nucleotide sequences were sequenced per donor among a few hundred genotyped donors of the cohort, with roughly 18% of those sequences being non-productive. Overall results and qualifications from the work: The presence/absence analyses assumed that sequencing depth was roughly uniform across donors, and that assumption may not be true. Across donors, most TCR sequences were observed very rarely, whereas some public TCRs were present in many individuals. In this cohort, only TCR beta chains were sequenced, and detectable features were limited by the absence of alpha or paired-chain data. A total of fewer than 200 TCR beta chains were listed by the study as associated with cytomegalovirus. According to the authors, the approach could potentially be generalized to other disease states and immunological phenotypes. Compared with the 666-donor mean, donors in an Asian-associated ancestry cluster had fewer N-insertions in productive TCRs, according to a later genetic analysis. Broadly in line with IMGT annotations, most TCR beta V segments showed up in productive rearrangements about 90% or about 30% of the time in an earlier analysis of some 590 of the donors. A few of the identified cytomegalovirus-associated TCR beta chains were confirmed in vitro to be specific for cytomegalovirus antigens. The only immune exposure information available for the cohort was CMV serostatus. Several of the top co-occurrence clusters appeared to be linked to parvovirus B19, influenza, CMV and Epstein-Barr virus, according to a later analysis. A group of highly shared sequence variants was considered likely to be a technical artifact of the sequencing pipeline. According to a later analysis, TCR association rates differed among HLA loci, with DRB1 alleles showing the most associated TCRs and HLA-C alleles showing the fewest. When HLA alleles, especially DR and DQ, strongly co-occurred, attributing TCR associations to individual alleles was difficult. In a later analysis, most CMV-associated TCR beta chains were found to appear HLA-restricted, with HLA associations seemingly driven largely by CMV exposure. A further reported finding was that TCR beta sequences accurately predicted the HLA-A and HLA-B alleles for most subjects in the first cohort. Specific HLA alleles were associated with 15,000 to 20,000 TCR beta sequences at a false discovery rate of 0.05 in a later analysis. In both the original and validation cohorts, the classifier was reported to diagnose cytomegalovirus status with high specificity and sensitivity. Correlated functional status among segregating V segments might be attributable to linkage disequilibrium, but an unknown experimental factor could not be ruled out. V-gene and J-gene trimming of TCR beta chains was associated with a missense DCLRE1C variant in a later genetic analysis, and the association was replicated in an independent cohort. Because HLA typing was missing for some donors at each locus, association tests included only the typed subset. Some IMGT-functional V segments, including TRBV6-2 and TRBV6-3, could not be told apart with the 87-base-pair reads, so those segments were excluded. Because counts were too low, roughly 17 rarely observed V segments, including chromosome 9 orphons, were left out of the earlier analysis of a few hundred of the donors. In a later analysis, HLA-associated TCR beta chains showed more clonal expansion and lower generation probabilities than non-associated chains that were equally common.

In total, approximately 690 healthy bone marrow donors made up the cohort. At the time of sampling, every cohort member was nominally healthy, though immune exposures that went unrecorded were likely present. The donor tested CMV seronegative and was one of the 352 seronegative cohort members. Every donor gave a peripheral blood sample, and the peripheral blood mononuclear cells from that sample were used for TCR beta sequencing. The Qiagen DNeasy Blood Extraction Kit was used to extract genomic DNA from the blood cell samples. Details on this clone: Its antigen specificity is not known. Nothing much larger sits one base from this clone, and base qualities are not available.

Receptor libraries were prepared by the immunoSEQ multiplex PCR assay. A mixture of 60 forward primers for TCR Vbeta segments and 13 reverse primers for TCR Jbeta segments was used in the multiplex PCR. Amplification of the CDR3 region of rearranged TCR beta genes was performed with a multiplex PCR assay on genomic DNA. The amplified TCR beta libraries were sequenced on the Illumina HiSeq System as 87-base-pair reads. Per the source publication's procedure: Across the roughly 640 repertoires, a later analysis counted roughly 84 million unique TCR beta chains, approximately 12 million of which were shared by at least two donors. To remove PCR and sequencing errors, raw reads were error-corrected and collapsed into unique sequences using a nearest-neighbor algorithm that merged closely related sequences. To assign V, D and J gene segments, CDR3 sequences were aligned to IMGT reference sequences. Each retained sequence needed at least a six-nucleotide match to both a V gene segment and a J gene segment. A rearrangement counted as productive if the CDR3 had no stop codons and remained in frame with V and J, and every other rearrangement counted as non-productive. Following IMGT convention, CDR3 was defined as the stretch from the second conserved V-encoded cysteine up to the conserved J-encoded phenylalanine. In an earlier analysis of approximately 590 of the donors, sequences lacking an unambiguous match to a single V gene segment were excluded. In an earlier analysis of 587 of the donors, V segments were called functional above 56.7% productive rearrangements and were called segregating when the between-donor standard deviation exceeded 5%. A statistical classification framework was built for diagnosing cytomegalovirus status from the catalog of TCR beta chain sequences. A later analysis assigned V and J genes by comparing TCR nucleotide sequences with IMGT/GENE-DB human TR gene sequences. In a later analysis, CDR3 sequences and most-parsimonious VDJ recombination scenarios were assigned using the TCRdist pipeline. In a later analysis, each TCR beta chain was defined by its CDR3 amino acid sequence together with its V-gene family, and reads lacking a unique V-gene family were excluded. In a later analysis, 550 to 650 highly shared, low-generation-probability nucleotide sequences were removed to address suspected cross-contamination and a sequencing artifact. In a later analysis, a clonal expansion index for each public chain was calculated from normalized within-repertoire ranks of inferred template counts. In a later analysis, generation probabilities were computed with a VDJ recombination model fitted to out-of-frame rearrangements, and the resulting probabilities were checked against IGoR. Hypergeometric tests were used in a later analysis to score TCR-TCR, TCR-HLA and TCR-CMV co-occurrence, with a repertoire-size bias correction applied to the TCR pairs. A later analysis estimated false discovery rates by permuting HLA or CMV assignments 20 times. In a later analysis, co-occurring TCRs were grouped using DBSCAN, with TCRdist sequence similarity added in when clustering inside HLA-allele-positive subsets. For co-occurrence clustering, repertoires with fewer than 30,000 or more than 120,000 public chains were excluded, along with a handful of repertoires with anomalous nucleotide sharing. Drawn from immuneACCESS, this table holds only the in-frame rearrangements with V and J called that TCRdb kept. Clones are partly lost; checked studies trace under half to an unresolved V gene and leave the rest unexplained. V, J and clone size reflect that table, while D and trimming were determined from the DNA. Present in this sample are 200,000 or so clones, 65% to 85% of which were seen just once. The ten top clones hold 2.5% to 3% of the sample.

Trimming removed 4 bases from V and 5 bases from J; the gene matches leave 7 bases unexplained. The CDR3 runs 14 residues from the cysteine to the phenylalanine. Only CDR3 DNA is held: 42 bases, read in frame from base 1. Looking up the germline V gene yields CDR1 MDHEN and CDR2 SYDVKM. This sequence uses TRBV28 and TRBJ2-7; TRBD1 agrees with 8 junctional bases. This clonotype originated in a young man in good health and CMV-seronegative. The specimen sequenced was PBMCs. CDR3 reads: CASSSRQGTHEQYF. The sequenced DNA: TGTGCCAGCAGTTCCCGACAGGGGACGCACGAGCAGTACTTC.